This entry lists 23 T cell receptor beta chains sequenced from one sample in a study of vaccination and CD4 T cells after COVID-19. No antigen has been assigned to these receptors. Researchers used the Oncomine TCR Beta short-read assay to sequence DNA from cultured CD4+ T cells. A single record per CDR3 protein comes from TCRdb applying MiXCR to the PCR reads. The sample records just under 20,000 distinct CDR3 sequences, approximately 42% being singletons. As for treatment: roughly 11-day PBMC culture with coronavirus spike peptide pools or control peptides (ViraFEST assay). The sample here was CD4+ T cells from blood, cultured in vitro, taken before SARS-CoV-2 vaccination. The receptors stem from a human donor who received a COVID-19 vaccine.

This clonotype is classed as medium-sized. The chain carries TRBV6-5 and TRBJ1-5; D remains unclear. The V gene lost 3 bases and the J gene lost 3 bases, with 15 bases spanning the gap. In germline, CDR1 is MNHEY, CDR2 SVGAGI. The CDR3 is 16 amino acids. CDR3 sequence: CASSYRVVQYNQPQHF. The CDR3 nucleotides read TGTGCCAGCAGTTATAGGGTTGTGCAGTACAATCAGCCCCAGCATTTT.

This clonotype has only a few counts. In DNA form, the CDR3 reads TGTGCCTGGAAGAAGCAAACAGATACGCAGTATTTT. This sequence encodes CAWKKQTDTQYF. The V and J genes are TRBV30 and TRBJ2-3; D is ambiguous. CDR3 length: 12 residues. Trimming cost V 4 bases and J 3 bases, with 8 bases left between them. The germline V gene has CDR1 GTSNPN and CDR2 SVGIG (reference sequence).

The V call is TRBV5-1, the J call TRBJ2-5, with 11 positions matching TRBD1. CDR3 length: 15 residues. Trimming removed 4 bases from V and 1 base from J; junction bases left unmatched: 3. CDR1 and CDR2 from the germline V gene are SGHRS and YFSETQ. The CDR3 DNA sequence: TGCGCCAGCAGCCACGGGACAGGGGGCCAAGAGACCCAGTACTTC. Its protein product is CASSHGTGGQETQYF.

V gene TRBV30 combines with J gene TRBJ1-1, with a weak D call TRBD1 (5 bases). The ends were cut back, 8 bases at V and 3 bases at J, with 19 bases in the middle. This CDR3 contains 14 residues. The germline V gene has CDR1 GTSNPN and CDR2 SVGIG (reference sequence). The CDR3 protein is CAGTPRSGHTEAFF. The DNA of the CDR3 is TGTGCCGGGACGCCACGGAGCGGTCACACTGAAGCTTTCTTT.

This chain joins TRBV24-1 and TRBJ2-5, with 10 bases fitting TRBD2. CDR1 is KGHDR and CDR2 is SFDVKD in the germline V gene. V lost 3 bases, J lost 5 bases, and 17 bases stayed unmatched. The CDR3 totals 19 residues. In nucleotides, the CDR3 is TGTGCCACCAGTGATCTAGACCTCCAGCGGGGGGGCGGGTCGGAGACCCAGTACTTC. It codes for CATSDLDLQRGGGSETQYF.

This clonotype showed up just a few times. The chain recombines TRBV20-1 with TRBJ1-6, with a possible D match to TRBD1 (5 bases). Trimming cost V 6 bases and J 8 bases, with 20 bases left between them. CDR1 DFQATT and CDR2 SNEGSKA come from the germline V gene (reference sequence). CDR3 length equals 15 residues. The CDR3 is CSARTGRTGDSPLHF. The CDR3 region has the DNA TGCAGTGCCAGGACCGGACGGACGGGGGATTCACCCCTCCACTTT.

This clonotype was seen once. This chain joins TRBV27 and TRBJ1-4; no reliable D call. The length of the CDR3 is 13 residues. In germline, CDR1 is MNHEY, CDR2 SMNVEV (reference sequence). V lost 5 bases and J lost 5, with 9 bases in between. The CDR3 nucleotides read TGTGCCAGCAGTCCCCAGCAGAATGAAAAACTGTTTTTT. It is translated as CASSPQQNEKLFF.

This clonotype occurred a few times. This chain joins TRBV27 and TRBJ2-2; D is unclear. V was cut by 3 bases and J by 2 bases, with 7 bases left in between. Germline V lookup: CDR1 MNHEY, CDR2 SMNVEV (reference sequence). This CDR3 is 14 amino acids long. In DNA form, the CDR3 reads TGTGCCAGCAGTTTCCAACATAACACCGGGGAGCTGTTTTTT. This translates into CASSFQHNTGELFF.

The chain recombines TRBV20-1 with TRBJ2-3, with D possibly matching TRBD1 (5 bases). There are 15 residues in the CDR3. V was cut by 5 bases and J by 0 bases, with 15 bases left in between. Germline CDR1 reads DFQATT; CDR2 reads SNEGSKA (reference sequence). The CDR3 sequence: CSAPPTVSSTDTQYF. The CDR3 DNA reads TGCAGTGCTCCCCCGACAGTCTCTAGCACAGATACGCAGTATTTT.

The chain employs TRBV7-8 and TRBJ2-5; 12 bases fit TRBD2. The CDR3 runs 20 residues. V trimming: 7 bases; J trimming: 2 bases; junction bases outside the gene matches: 20. Germline V CDR1 and CDR2: SGHVS, FQNEAQ. This CDR3 reads CASKVGTGLAGGSRQETQYF. The CDR3 region has the DNA TGTGCCAGCAAAGTCGGAACAGGGCTAGCGGGGGGGAGTCGGCAAGAGACCCAGTACTTC.

This chain connects TRBV6-1 to TRBJ2-7, with D possibly TRBD1 on 6 matching bases. CDR1 and CDR2 from the germline V gene are MNHNS and SASEGT. Trimming stripped 5 bases from V and 2 bases from J, with 19 bases between. This CDR3 spans 16 amino acids. Written as DNA, the CDR3 is TGTGCCAGCAGTCCACTCACAGGGCATACGGCCTACGAGCAGTACTTC. It codes for CASSPLTGHTAYEQYF.

The V and J genes are TRBV12-3 or TRBV12-4 and TRBJ1-2; D is unresolved. This CDR3 spans 12 amino acids. V gave up 3 bases and J gave up 7 bases, with 9 bases separating them. CDR3 protein: CASSFAQVGYTF. The CDR3 DNA reads as TGTGCCAGCAGTTTTGCCCAGGTTGGCTACACCTTC.

This clonotype was observed a handful of times. The chain employs TRBV19 and TRBJ2-5, with 7 bases lining up with TRBD2. The CDR3 has 14 residues. The germline V gene encodes CDR1 LNHDA and CDR2 SQIVND (reference sequence). With 4 bases clipped from V and 3 bases from J, the junction kept 5 bases outside the gene matches. DNA for the CDR3: TGTGCCAGTAGTAACTCACGGGGGGAAGAGACCCAGTACTTC. Amino acid sequence: CASSNSRGEETQYF.

The V gene is TRBV6-1, the J gene TRBJ1-3, with a weak D call TRBD1 (6 bases). This CDR3 comprises 14 residues. Germline loops: CDR1 MNHNS, CDR2 SASEGT. Trimming cost V 6 bases and J 4 bases, with 13 bases left between them. The CDR3 is CASRRRGAGNTIYF. For the CDR3, the DNA is TGTGCCAGCAGGCGGCGGGGGGCGGGAAACACCATATATTTT.

The chain uses TRBV20-1 and TRBJ1-4; 8 bases agree with TRBD1. The CDR3 is made up of 16 amino acids. The germline gives CDR1 DFQATT, CDR2 SNEGSKA (reference sequence). With V trimmed by 0 bases and J by 2 bases, 5 bases remained unmatched. The CDR3 DNA follows: TGCAGTGCTAGAGAAGGACAGGGTTTCACTAATGAAAAACTGTTTTTT. Amino acid sequence: CSAREGQGFTNEKLFF.

This chain connects TRBV5-5 to TRBJ1-5, with D perhaps matching TRBD1 (5 bases). Trimming removed 0 bases from V and 7 bases from J, with 20 bases in between. Germline V CDR1 and CDR2: SGHKS, YYEKEE (reference sequence). The CDR3 covers 17 residues. CDR3 sequence: CASSLEVVRGLGQPQHF. The DNA of the CDR3 is TGTGCCAGCAGCTTGGAGGTCGTTCGGGGGTTGGGACAGCCCCAGCATTTT.

This clonotype was picked up a small number of times. The V gene is TRBV6-2 or TRBV6-3, the J gene TRBJ1-1, with no clear D. The CDR3 extends over 14 amino acids. The V gene's germline CDR1 is MNHEY and CDR2 SVGEGT. Trimming cost V 4 bases and J 1 base, with 10 bases left between them. CDR3 nucleotides: TGTGCCAGCAGTTCCCTCCAGACGAACACTGAAGCTTTCTTT. This encodes CASSSLQTNTEAFF.

This clonotype was counted between two and nine times. The genes are TRBV6-1 and TRBJ1-2; the D gene is possibly TRBD1 (6 bases). V lost 6 bases and J lost 5, with 16 bases in between. The germline V gene has CDR1 MNHNS and CDR2 SASEGT. The CDR3 loop spans 14 amino acids. For the CDR3, the DNA is TGTGCCAGCAGCCCACGGACAGACTCTTATGGCTACACCTTC. It translates to CASSPRTDSYGYTF.

This clonotype was detected only a few times. This chain connects TRBV11-3 to TRBJ2-3, with TRBD1 as a possible D gene (5 bases). The CDR3 is made up of 16 amino acids. V was shortened by 5 bases and J by 1 base, with 16 bases between the two germline ends. The germline V gene encodes CDR1 SGHNT and CDR2 YENEEA. CDR3 sequence reads: CASSPLTGFGTDTQYF. As DNA, the CDR3 is TGTGCCAGCAGCCCCCTTACAGGCTTTGGCACAGATACGCAGTATTTT.

This clonotype was found a few times. The V gene is TRBV20-1, the J gene TRBJ2-3, with 10 positions matching TRBD2. The CDR3 has 10 residues. Germline assignment: CDR1 DFQATT and CDR2 SNEGSKA (reference sequence). With 6 bases clipped from V and 11 bases from J, the junction kept 2 bases outside the gene matches. The CDR3 reads CSASSGGQYF. The CDR3 DNA follows: TGCAGTGCGTCTAGCGGGGGGCAGTATTTT.

V and J are TRBV5-8 and TRBJ2-6, with 8 bases aligning to TRBD1. CDR3 size: 19 residues. CDR1 SGHTS and CDR2 YDEGEE come from the germline V gene. With 2 bases clipped from V and 1 base from J, the junction kept 11 bases outside the gene matches. DNA of the CDR3: TGTGCCAGCAGCTTCGGACAGGGCCTATGGGTGTCTGGGGCCAACGTCCTGACTTTC. Its protein product is CASSFGQGLWVSGANVLTF.

This clonotype was found a few times. The chain is built from TRBV30 and TRBJ2-5; 9 bases line up with TRBD2. CDR1 is GTSNPN and CDR2 is SVGIG in the germline V gene (reference sequence). The CDR3 loop spans 15 amino acids. V was clipped by 0 bases and J by 4 bases; unmatched bases: 6. DNA for the CDR3: TGTGCCTGGAGTGTACTGTCTAGCGGGGTAGAGACCCAGTACTTC. Its protein is CAWSVLSSGVETQYF.

This clonotype has just a few counts. The rearrangement joins TRBV20-1 to TRBJ1-6; D remains unclear. Looked up from germline, CDR1 is DFQATT and CDR2 is SNEGSKA (reference sequence). The CDR3 length is 12 residues. V was cut by 6 bases and J by 5 bases, with 8 bases left in between. This CDR3 is CSASRNNSPLHF. CDR3 sequence (DNA): TGCAGTGCATCCAGGAATAATTCACCCCTCCACTTT.